This T cell receptor (beta chain) was captured in a study of CD4 T cells in relation to SARS-CoV-2 and coronaviruses. Concerning this clone: What it binds is not known.

Assay used: immunoSEQ multiplex PCR; TCRdb lists only in-frame clones, some missing. The sample shows about 24,000 clones, over 70% of them seen only once. CDR3 length: 14 residues. With 8 bases clipped from V and 2 bases from J, the junction kept 7 bases outside the gene matches. Germline CDR1 reads SGHTA; CDR2 reads FQGNSA. CD4+ T cells from unexposed donors were obtained before the COVID-19 pandemic (2011-2018). After nine to ten days of culture, CD4+ T cells were isolated. Cells permitting, SARS-CoV-2 S/N and four cold-coronavirus spikes were tested on unexposed-donor CD4+ T cells. The sequence was collected from a human donor in good health. The sequenced material came from CD4+ T cells from PBMCs, cultured in vitro. The chain links TRBV7-2 to TRBJ2-5; TRBD1 matches 8 bases. The CDR3 region has the DNA TGTGCCAGCTCGCTAGACAGGGGACAAGAGACCCAGTACTTC. Encoded protein: CASSLDRGQETQYF.